In its sample, the clone carrying this T cell receptor beta chain was seen once. Its matching antigen is unknown. TRB rearrangements spanning V, D and J were amplified using mixed TRB-A/B primers. MiXCR, applied by TCRdb to the multiplex PCR reads, yields one record per CDR3 protein. In the table there are some 2,600 distinct CDR3 sequences, about 50% of which are singletons. Amplification of TCR beta used genomic DNA extracted from peripheral blood. This sample is drawn from a study of T cell repertoires in aging, cancer and after chemotherapy. Study conclusions and caveats: In healthy donors, age-related TCR diversity loss mainly reflected lost richness.

V gave up 4 bases and J gave up 6 bases; unmatched junction bases: 8. The germline gives CDR1 KGHSH, CDR2 LQKENI. CDR3 length equals 16 residues. The sample taken for sequencing was blood. The chain joins TRBV18 to TRBJ1-5; 11 bases map to TRBD1. The sequence came from a human donor with a solid tumor. The CDR3, as DNA: TGTGCCAGCTCACGAACCGGACAGGGGGCTTCTCAGCCCCAGCATTTT. Amino acids: CASSRTGQGASQPQHF. Based on the CDR3 plus reference TRBV18 and TRBJ1-5, the full variable domain is NAGVMQNPRHLVRRRGQEARLRCSPMKGHSHVYWYRQLPEEGLKFMVYLQKENIIDESGMPKERFSAEFPKEGPSILRIQQVVRGDSAAYFCASSRTGQGASQPQHFGDGTRLSIL.